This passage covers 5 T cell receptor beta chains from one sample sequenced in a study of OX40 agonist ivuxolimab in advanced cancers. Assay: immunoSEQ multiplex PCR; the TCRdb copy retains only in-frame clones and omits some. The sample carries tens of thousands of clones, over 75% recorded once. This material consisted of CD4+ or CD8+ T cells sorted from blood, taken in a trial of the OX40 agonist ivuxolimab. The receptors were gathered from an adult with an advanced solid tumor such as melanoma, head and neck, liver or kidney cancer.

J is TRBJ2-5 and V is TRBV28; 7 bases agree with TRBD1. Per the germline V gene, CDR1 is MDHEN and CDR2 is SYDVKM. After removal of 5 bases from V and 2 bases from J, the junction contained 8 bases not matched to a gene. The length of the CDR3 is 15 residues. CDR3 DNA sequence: TGTGCCAGCAGTCACACAGACAGGGCTCAAGAGACCCAGTACTTC. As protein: CASSHTDRAQETQYF.

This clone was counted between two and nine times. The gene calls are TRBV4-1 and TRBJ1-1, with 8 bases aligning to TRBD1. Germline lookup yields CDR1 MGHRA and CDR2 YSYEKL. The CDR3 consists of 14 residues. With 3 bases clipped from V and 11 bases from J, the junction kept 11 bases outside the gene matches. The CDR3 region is CASSQRGGTGGAFF. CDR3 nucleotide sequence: TGCGCCAGCAGCCAGAGGGGAGGGACAGGCGGTGCTTTCTTT.

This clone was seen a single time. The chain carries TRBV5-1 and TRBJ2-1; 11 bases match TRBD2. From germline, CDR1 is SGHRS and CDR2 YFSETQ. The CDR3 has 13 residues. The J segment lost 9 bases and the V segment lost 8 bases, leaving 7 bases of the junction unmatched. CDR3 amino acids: CASRLAGSPEQFF. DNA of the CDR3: TGCGCCAGTCGACTAGCGGGATCCCCTGAGCAGTTCTTC.

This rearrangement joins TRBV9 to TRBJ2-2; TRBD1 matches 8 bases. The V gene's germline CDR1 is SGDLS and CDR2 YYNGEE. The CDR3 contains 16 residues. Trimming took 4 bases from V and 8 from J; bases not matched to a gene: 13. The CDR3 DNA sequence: TGTGCCAGCAGCTCAACCGGGACAGGTTTTTTGGGGGAGCTGTTTTTT. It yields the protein CASSSTGTGFLGELFF.

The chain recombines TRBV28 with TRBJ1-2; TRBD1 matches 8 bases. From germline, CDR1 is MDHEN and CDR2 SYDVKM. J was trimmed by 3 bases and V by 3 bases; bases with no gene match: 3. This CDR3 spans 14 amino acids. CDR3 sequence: CASSLPTGDYGYTF. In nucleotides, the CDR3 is TGTGCCAGCAGTTTGCCGACAGGGGACTATGGCTACACCTTC.